This T cell receptor (beta chain) was identified during a study of cytomegalovirus exposure and HLA in healthy donors. Clones were sequenced by immunoSEQ multiplex PCR, and TCRdb holds only the in-frame ones, with some missing. The table lists about 120,000 clones, around nine tenths of them singletons. As concerns this clone: Antigen: not known.

Germline V gene lookup returns CDR1 SQVTM and CDR2 ANQGSEA. This CDR3 is 13 amino acids long. Study results and limitations: Rarity marked most TCR sequences, yet some public TCRs occurred in many donors. Testing in vitro showed a few CMV-associated chains specific for CMV antigens.

The sequencing sample was made of PBMCs. The receptor was isolated from a woman aged 30 to 39 in good health and CMV-seropositive. This rearrangement joins TRBV29-1 to TRBJ2-7, with 9 bases that match TRBD1. The CDR3 nucleotides read TGCAGTGTCCTCCTCGACAGGGGGGGCGAGCAGTACTTC. It yields the protein CSVLLDRGGEQYF.